What follows describes a single T cell receptor beta chain. This clonotype was seen only a few times. The clone's antigen remains unknown. Base qualities were left out, and no much larger clone turns up one base away. The donors were under 40 Caucasian individuals from Russia, aged roughly 6 to 90 years, who were systemically healthy. Approximately 9.7 milliliters of peripheral blood were drawn from each donor into EDTA-treated Vacutainer tubes. Ficoll-Paque density-gradient centrifugation was used to isolate PBMCs, with at least 7 million per sample. Total RNA, at least 5 micrograms per sample, was extracted from PBMCs with Trizol reagent. For every donor, flow cytometry on a PBMC aliquot measured the percentage of naive CD45RAhigh/CD27high T cells. In the germline V gene, CDR1 corresponds to SGHAT and CDR2 to FQNNGV. Inclusive of the bounding cysteine and phenylalanine, the CDR3 is 12 residues long. The read is trimmed to its CDR3 DNA, 36 bases read in frame from base 1. V loses 6 bases of germline sequence and J loses 4 bases, and the interval between the two ends is 9 bases.

The method was 5' RACE. Sequencing was carried out with an Illumina HiSeq 2500. A second PCR of 7 to 11 cycles was run with a J-beta primer mix and a sample-barcoded 5' primer. Each TCR beta cDNA molecule received a unique molecular identifier from a template-switch 5' adaptor carrying 12 random nucleotides. At least 2.5 million CDR3-containing paired-end reads were obtained from each sample. The Mint cDNA synthesis kit, primed by a TRBC-specific oligonucleotide, was used to synthesize first-strand cDNA from all RNA. After uracil-DNA glycosylase treatment, a first 18-cycle PCR used universal primers M1SS and BC2_uni_R on all cDNA. Regarding the original processing steps: For normalization, 1 million high-quality reads were randomly selected from each sample, with every read carrying a distinct molecular identifier. Instead of being binned into consensus sequences, reads that shared molecular identifiers were thrown out. MiTCR, with a Q25 quality threshold and the strictest error-elimination algorithm, was used for CDR3 identification, clonotype clustering and error correction. A nonparametric unseen species model with Euler transformation was used to estimate lower-bound total TCR beta diversity. TCRdb reanalyzed the raw reads on its own, using fastp at Q25 for trimming and MiXCR for clone calling, and kept in-frame beta chains. For every CDR3 protein sequence, its rows merge into one entry that carries the most common genes and DNA. The V and J calls shown here were made by TCRdb, not taken from the authors' results. The sample data list around 900,000 distinct CDR3 sequences, and roughly 50% of these were observed just once. Of the sample, about a fifth is held by the ten largest clones.

The data stem from a study of blood T cells in healthy people across ages (dated by TCRdb to the mid-2010s). Concerning the study at large: In model experiments, template switching captured about one uniquely barcoded TCR beta cDNA molecule for every two T cells. The donors were divided into four age groups: young (average roughly 17 years), middle-aged (about 40), aged (under 70) and long-lived (nearly 85). The study analyzed two additional independent replicas of 1 million unique cDNA reads from the same blood draw for two donors, one aged 18 to 30 and one aged 80 or older. To avoid experimental bias, donors of different ages were randomly spread across the sequencing lanes. Using deep sequencing normalized with unique cDNA molecular identifiers, the study measured how TCR beta repertoire diversity changes with age. Study-level results and caveats: Donor CMV infection status was unknown, potentially confounding age-related changes in expanded clonotypes. Conclusive comparison of naive and antigen-experienced compartments was prevented by the profiling of bulk unsorted PBMCs. Compared with the aged group, the long-lived group had more naive CD4+ T cells, fewer expanded clones and increased TCR diversity, a pattern suggesting age selection. There was a strong correlation between observed TCR beta diversity and the percentage of naive T cells measured by flow cytometry. As age increased, observed TCR beta diversity per million T cells dropped in a roughly linear way, and a significant reduction was already evident by age about 40. Estimates of total diversity based on one million sequenced T cells were regarded as lower bounds and as underestimates.

In this chain, TRBV11-2 is recombined with TRBJ1-2; the D gene lacks a confident call. Sequenced sample: blood. This TCR was sampled from a woman aged 55-69 years in good health. The DNA is TGTGCCAGCAGTTCAGGAGCCTATGGCTACACCTTC. This codes for CASSSGAYGYTF.